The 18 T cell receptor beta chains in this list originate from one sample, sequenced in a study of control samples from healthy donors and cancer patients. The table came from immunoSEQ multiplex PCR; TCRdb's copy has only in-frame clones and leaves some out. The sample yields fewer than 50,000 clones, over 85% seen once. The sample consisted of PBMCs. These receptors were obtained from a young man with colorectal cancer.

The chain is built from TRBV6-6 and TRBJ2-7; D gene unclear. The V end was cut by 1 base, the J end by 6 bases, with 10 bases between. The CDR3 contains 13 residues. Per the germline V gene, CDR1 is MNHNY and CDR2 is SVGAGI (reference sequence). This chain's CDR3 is CASSYYSTPEQYV. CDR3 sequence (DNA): TGTGCCAGCAGTTACTACTCCACCCCCGAGCAGTACGTC.

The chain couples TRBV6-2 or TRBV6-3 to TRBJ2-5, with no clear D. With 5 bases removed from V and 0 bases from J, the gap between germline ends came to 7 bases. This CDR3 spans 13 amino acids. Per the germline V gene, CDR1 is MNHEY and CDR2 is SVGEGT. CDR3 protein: CASSLWDQETQYF. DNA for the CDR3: TGTGCCAGCAGTCTGTGGGACCAAGAGACCCAGTACTTC.

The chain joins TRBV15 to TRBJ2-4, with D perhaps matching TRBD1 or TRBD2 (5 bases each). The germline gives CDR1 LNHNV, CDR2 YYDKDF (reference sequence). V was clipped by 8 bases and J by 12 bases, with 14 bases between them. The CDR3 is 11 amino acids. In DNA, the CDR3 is TGTGCCACCTCTTCGGGGCCAAATCAGTACTTC. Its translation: CATSSGPNQYF.

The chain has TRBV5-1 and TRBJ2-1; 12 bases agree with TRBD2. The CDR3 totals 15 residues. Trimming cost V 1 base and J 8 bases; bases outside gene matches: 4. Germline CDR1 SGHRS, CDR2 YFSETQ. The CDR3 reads CASSLSSGGADEQFF. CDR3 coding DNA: TGCGCCAGCAGCTTGTCTAGCGGGGGGGCAGATGAGCAGTTCTTC.

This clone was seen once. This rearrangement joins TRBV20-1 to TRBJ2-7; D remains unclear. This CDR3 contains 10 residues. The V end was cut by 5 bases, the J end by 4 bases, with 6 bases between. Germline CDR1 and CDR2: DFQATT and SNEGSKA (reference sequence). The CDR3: CSAGKYEQYF. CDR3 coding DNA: TGCAGTGCTGGGAAGTACGAGCAGTACTTC.

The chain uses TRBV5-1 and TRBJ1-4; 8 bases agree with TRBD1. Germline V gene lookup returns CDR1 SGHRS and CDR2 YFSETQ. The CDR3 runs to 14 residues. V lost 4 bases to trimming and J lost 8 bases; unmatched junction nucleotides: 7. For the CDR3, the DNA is TGCGCCAGCAGCAAGGGACAGGAGGGGGAAAAACTGTTTTTT. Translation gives CASSKGQEGEKLFF.

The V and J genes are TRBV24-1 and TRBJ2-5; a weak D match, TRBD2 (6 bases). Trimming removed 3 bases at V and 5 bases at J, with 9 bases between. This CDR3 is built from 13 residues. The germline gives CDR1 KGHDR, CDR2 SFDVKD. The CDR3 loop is CATSDGGMETQYF. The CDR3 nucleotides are TGTGCCACCAGTGATGGAGGGATGGAGACCCAGTACTTC.

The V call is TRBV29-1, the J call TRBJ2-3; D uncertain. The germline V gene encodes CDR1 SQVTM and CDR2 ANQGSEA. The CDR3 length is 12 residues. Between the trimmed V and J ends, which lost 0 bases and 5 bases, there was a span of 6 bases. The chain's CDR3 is CSVEEGEDTQYF. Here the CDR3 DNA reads TGCAGCGTTGAAGAAGGTGAAGATACGCAGTATTTT.

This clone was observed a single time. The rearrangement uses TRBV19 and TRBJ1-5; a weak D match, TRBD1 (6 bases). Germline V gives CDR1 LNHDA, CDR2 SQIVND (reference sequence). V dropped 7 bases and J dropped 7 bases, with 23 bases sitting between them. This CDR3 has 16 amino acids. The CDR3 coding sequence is TGTGCCAGTACCCCAGGGTGGACAGTAGAAGGGCAGCCCCAGCATTTT. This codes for CASTPGWTVEGQPQHF.

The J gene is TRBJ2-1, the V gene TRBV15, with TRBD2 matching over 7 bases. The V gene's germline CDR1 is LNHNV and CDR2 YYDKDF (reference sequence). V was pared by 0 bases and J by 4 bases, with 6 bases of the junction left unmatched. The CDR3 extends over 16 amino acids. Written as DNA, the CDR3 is TGTGCCACCAGCAGAGATTTAGGGAGGGAATACAATGAGCAGTTCTTC. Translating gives CATSRDLGREYNEQFF.

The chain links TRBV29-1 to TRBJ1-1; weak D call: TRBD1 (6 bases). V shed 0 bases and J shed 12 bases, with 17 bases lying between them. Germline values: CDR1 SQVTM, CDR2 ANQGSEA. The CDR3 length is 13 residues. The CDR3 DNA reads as TGCAGCGTTGAAGATCGCACAGGGAAGCTATCTTTCTTT. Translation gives CSVEDRTGKLSFF.

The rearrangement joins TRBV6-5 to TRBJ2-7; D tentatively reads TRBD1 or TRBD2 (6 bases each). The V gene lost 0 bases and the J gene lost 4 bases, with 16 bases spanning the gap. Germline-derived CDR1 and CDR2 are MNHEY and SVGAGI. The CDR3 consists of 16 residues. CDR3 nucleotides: TGTGCCAGCAGTTACTCGACGGGGGCTGTAGCATACGAGCAGTACTTC. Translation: CASSYSTGAVAYEQYF.

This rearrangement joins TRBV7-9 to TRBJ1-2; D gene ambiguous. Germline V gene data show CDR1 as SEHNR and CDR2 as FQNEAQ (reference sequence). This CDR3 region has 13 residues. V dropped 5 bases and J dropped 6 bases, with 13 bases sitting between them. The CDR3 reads CASSADRDHGYTF. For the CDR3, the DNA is TGTGCCAGCAGCGCGGACCGAGATCATGGCTACACCTTC.

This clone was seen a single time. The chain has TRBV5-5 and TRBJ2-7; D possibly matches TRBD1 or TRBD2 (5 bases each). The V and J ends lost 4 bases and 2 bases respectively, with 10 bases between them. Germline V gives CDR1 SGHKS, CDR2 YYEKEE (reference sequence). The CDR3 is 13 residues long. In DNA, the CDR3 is TGTGCCAGCAGCCTGGGACCTACCTACGAGCAGTACTTC. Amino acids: CASSLGPTYEQYF.

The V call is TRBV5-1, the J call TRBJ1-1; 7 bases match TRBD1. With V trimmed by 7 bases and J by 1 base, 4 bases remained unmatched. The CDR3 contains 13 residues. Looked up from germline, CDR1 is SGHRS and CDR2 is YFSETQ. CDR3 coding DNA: TGCGCCAGCTCGACAGGGCCGAACACTGAAGCTTTCTTT. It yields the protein CASSTGPNTEAFF. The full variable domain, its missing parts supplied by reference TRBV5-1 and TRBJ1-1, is KAGVTQTPRYLIKTRGQQVTLSCSPISGHRSVSWYQQTPGQGLQFLFEYFSETQRNKGNFPGRFSGRQFSNSRSEMNVSTLELGDSALYLCASSTGPNTEAFFGQGTRLTVV.

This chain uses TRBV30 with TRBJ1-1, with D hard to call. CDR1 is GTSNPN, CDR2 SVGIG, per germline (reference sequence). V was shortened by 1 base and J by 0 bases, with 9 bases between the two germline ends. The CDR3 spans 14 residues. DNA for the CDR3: TGTGCCTGGAGTGGTGGACTAATGAACACTGAAGCTTTCTTT. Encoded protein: CAWSGGLMNTEAFF.

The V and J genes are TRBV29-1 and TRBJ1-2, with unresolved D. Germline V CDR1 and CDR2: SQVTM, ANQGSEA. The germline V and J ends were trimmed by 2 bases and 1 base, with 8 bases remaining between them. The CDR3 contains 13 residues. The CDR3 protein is CSVEITGNYGYTF. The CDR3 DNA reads TGCAGCGTTGAAATTACGGGTAACTATGGCTACACCTTC.

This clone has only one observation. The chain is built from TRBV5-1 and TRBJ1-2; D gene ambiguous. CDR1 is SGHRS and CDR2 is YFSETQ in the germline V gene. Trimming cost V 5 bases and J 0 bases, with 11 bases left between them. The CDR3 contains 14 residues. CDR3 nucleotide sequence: TGCGCCAGCAGAACGGGCCCCGCTAACTATGGCTACACCTTC. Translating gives CASRTGPANYGYTF.